This T cell receptor beta chain was identified in a study of CD8+ T cells in alopecia areata. Regarding treatment: oral pan-JAK inhibitor, 5-10 mg twice daily. The J segment lost 5 bases and the V segment lost 0 bases, leaving 8 bases of the junction unmatched. CDR3 size: 17 residues. Germline V gene data show CDR1 as LGHNA and CDR2 as YNFKEQ. Extracted from the samples, RNA was reverse transcribed into cDNA to serve as the sequencing template. Some clones are missing from TCRdb's copy, which holds only in-frame ones; the method was immunoSEQ multiplex PCR. Altogether 95,000 to 100,000 clones are present, 50% to 75% being singletons, with the ten largest covering roughly a sixth.

This TCR came from a human donor with alopecia areata. This chain uses TRBV4-2 with TRBJ2-3; 10 positions match TRBD2. Material: CD8+ T cells sorted from blood, obtained at week 4, from a patient treated with tofacitinib. The CDR3 nucleotides read TGTGCCAGCAGCCAAGACCTTAGCGGGGGGCCTGGAGATACGCAGTATTTT. Its translation: CASSQDLSGGPGDTQYF.